These T cell receptor beta chains were read from a single sample in a study of shared clonotypes between healthy human individuals. This table comes from immunoSEQ multiplex PCR, and its TCRdb copy is limited to in-frame clones, with some not included. The sample holds 1.5 million to 2.5 million clones; approximately 94% are singletons and the top ten take approximately 1.2%. The sample taken for sequencing was naive CD8+ T cells sorted from blood. These TCRs come from a man younger than 30 in good health. The CDR3 runs from the conserved cysteine through the conserved F or W. The order of the fields is V gene, D gene, J gene, CDR3 protein. The D gene is left open where the match is weak.

TRBV27	-	TRBJ2-1	CASSLLHRGSSYNEQFF
TRBV19	TRBD1	TRBJ1-5	CASSGTGYGNQPQHF
TRBV12-5	-	TRBJ1-3	CASGLAPPDSDSGNTIYF
TRBV10-1	-	TRBJ1-2	CASSDGGGYTF
TRBV12-5	-	TRBJ2-7	CASGLVLARGTYEQYF
TRBV30	-	TRBJ2-1	CAWSVVNEQFF
TRBV7-9	-	TRBJ2-7	CASSYSSSYEQYF
TRBV6-5	-	TRBJ1-6	CASSYSAAEPLHF
TRBV27	-	TRBJ2-7	CASSLNGGRPYEQYF
TRBV5-4	-	TRBJ1-2	CASSFFGGDTYGYTF
TRBV7-2	-	TRBJ1-5	CASSSRIDSNQPQHF
TRBV7-9	-	TRBJ1-1	CASSPPVEDAFF
TRBV4-3	-	TRBJ2-2	CASSQKVNTGELFF
TRBV7-9	TRBD2	TRBJ2-7	CASSLADGAGGRYEQYF
TRBV6-1	TRBD1	TRBJ2-7	CASSEFSPGQGAYEQYF
TRBV7-9	-	TRBJ2-5	CASSLDRGGGETQYF
TRBV5-1	TRBD1	TRBJ2-1	CASSLGRGTYNEQFF
TRBV11-2	-	TRBJ1-6	CASSLEVSGNSPLHF